This T cell receptor (beta chain) is from a study of T cells after yellow fever vaccination. With 4 bases removed from V and 1 base from J, the gap between germline ends came to 13 bases. Germline CDR1 and CDR2: MGHRA and YSYEKL. The CDR3 contains 15 residues. With regard to this clonotype: As yet, its antigen is unknown.

Notes on the study in general: A faster peak, day 5 versus 15, was reached by the weaker secondary response. Clones from primary vaccination mostly reappeared after the booster (around 96% CD4, 88% CD8).

Making TCR cDNA involved 5'RACE template switching, which added UMIs and a universal primer site. TCRdb re-analysed the 5' RACE reads in MiXCR, keeping a single row per CDR3 protein. The sample consists of 500,000 to 550,000 distinct CDR3 sequences, around a fifth of them appearing once. The sequence came from a man between 18 and 35 years old who received the YFV17D yellow fever vaccine. V is TRBV4-1 and J is TRBJ1-2; maybe TRBD1 (6 bases). Sequenced here: PBMCs, sampled 21 days after the first yellow fever vaccination. The CDR3 sequence: CASSPPHRVNYGYTF. CDR3 bases: TGCGCCAGCAGCCCTCCCCACAGGGTTAACTATGGCTACACCTTC.